Each of the 10 T cell receptor beta chains below was sequenced from the same sample in a study of T cells in Graves' hyperthyroidism and ophthalmopathy. The investigators amplified TCR beta CDR3 regions from RNA transcripts. When the TCR CDR3 underwent first-round RT-PCR, the HTBI primer set was used. TCRdb re-called the multiplex PCR reads with MiXCR, one entry per CDR3 protein. The sample includes 300,000 to 450,000 distinct CDR3 sequences, roughly 18% of them seen just once. Material: blood. The receptors were sampled from a woman aged 40 to 55 with Graves' ophthalmopathy.

This clonotype was observed at least ten times. An end of the junction differs from the germline gene, which may be a read error. The chain joins TRBV6-1 to TRBJ1-2, with 7 bases that match TRBD1. The CDR3 runs 13 residues. CDR1 MNHNS and CDR2 SASEGT come from the germline V gene. In DNA form, the CDR3 reads TGTGCCAGCAGTGAGCCGGGACAGATTGACATCCCCTTC. This encodes CASSEPGQIDIPF.

This clonotype was detected ten times or more. CDR3 region: CASSPLDRQETQYF. CDR3 nucleotide sequence: TGTGCCAGCTCACCACTAGACAGGCAAGAGACCCAGTACTTC. The chain combines TRBV18 with TRBJ2-5; a weak D match, TRBD1 (6 bases). The CDR3 loop spans 14 amino acids. Germline assignment: CDR1 KGHSH and CDR2 LQKENI. V was cut by 1 base and J by 2 bases, with 8 bases left in between.

The chain recombines TRBV10-3 with TRBJ2-5, with D uncertain. Between the trimmed V and J ends, which lost 0 bases and 1 base, there was a span of 9 bases. The germline V gene has CDR1 ENHRY and CDR2 SYGVKD. This CDR3 has 15 residues. The chain's CDR3 is CAISESSGTQETQYF. The DNA of the CDR3 is TGTGCCATCAGTGAGTCATCGGGTACCCAAGAGACCCAGTACTTC.

This clonotype was detected ten times or more. The rearrangement uses TRBV28 and TRBJ1-6; possibly TRBD1 for D (5 bases). This CDR3 is 17 amino acids long. Trimming cost V 5 bases and J 0 bases, with 14 bases left between them. Germline V lookup: CDR1 MDHEN, CDR2 SYDVKM. CDR3 amino acids: CASSPGTASSYNSPLHF. The CDR3 nucleotides read TGTGCCAGCAGTCCCGGGACGGCGAGCTCCTATAATTCACCCCTCCACTTT. The whole variable domain, filled in from reference TRBV28 and TRBJ1-6, reads DVKVTQSSRYLVKRTGEKVFLECVQDMDHENMFWYRQDPGLGLRLIYFSYDVKMKEKGDIPEGYSVSREKKERFSLILESASTNQTSMYLCASSPGTASSYNSPLHFGNGTRLTVT.

This clonotype was seen at least ten times. The V call is TRBV7-6, the J call TRBJ2-2, with a tentative D call TRBD1 (5 bases). The CDR3 extends over 13 amino acids. Trimming removed 8 bases at V and 5 bases at J, with 12 bases between. Germline V lookup: CDR1 SGHVS, CDR2 FNYEAQ. The CDR3 bases are TGTGCCAGCGGCCGTGGGGCGACCGGGGAGCTGTTTTTT. This translates into CASGRGATGELFF.

Many counts were recorded for this clonotype. The rearrangement links TRBV20-1 to TRBJ1-2, with a tentative D call TRBD1 (5 bases). With 1 base removed from V and 7 bases from J, the gap between germline ends came to 13 bases. CDR1 DFQATT and CDR2 SNEGSKA come from the germline V gene (reference sequence). The CDR3 has 13 residues. CDR3 DNA sequence: TGCAGTGCTAGAGGGGGCCAAGGGATTGGCTACACCTTC. It is translated as CSARGGQGIGYTF.

The chain is built from TRBV30 and TRBJ1-2; 9 nucleotides align to TRBD1. Germline CDR1 is GTSNPN and CDR2 is SVGIG (reference sequence). Trimming took 0 bases from V and 7 from J; bases not matched to a gene: 6. The CDR3 runs to 14 residues. CDR3 coding DNA: TGTGCCTGGAGTGTACCCGACAGGGGGTTTGGCTACACCTTC. This sequence encodes CAWSVPDRGFGYTF.

This clonotype was observed once. The chain has TRBV20-1 and TRBJ2-5, with TRBD2 matching 7 bases. The V segment lost 4 bases and the J segment 0 bases; nucleotides outside the gene matches: 8. This CDR3 spans 15 amino acids. Germline V gene lookup returns CDR1 DFQATT and CDR2 SNEGSKA (reference sequence). The CDR3 loop is CSATRGGAYQETQYF. In DNA, the CDR3 is TGCAGTGCTACCCGCGGGGGTGCTTACCAAGAGACCCAGTACTTC.

At least ten counts were recorded for this clonotype. This chain connects TRBV15 to TRBJ2-6; perhaps TRBD2 as D (7 bases). Germline assignment: CDR1 LNHNV and CDR2 YYDKDF (reference sequence). CDR3 length: 16 residues. V was shortened by 3 bases and J by 2 bases, with 11 bases between the two germline ends. The CDR3 DNA reads as TGTGCCACCAGCAGTCAAGGGGGGGCTGGGGCCAACGTCCTGACTTTC. Encoded protein: CATSSQGGAGANVLTF.

In its sample, this clonotype was seen many times. The chain couples TRBV11-1 to TRBJ1-3, with unresolved D. Deletions cut 5 bases from V and 2 bases from J, with 16 bases between. The germline CDR1 and CDR2 sequences are SGHAT and FQDESV (reference sequence). The CDR3 covers 16 residues. The CDR3 nucleotides read TGTGCCAGCAGCCCTAGGACGCCCCTAACTGGAAACACCATATATTTT. Its translation: CASSPRTPLTGNTIYF. Variable domain in full (rest from reference TRBV11-1 and TRBJ1-3): EAEVAQSPRYKITEKSQAVAFWCDPISGHATLYWYRQILGQGPELLVQFQDESVVDDSQLPKDRFSAERLKGVDSTLKIQPAELGDSAMYLCASSPRTPLTGNTIYFGEGSWLTVV.